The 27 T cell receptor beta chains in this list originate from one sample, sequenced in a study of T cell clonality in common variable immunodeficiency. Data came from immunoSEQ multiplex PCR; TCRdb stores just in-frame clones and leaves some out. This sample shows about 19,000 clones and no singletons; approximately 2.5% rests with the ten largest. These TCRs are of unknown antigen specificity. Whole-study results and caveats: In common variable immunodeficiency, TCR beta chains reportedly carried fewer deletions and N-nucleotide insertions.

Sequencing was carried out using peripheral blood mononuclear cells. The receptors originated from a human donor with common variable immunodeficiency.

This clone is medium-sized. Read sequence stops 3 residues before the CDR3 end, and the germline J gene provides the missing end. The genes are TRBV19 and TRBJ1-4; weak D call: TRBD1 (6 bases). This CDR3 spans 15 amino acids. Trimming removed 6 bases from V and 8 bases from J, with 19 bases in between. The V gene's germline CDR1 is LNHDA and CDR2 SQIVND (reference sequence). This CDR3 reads CASRQSGGASEKLFF. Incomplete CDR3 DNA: TGTGCCAGTAGACAGTCGGGGGGCGCATCGGAAAAA.

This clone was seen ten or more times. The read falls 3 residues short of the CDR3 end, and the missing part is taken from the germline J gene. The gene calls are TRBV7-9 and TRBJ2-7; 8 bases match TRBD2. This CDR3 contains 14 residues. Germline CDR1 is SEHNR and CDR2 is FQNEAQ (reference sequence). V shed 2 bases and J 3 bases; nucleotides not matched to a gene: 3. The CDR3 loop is CASSLSSGSYEQYF. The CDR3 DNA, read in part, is TGTGCCAGCAGCTTATCGAGCGGGAGCTACGAG.

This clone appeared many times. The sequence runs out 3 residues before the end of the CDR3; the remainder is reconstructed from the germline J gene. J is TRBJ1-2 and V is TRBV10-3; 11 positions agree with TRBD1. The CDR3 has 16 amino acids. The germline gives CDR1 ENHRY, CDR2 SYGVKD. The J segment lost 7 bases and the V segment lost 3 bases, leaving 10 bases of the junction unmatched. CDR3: CAISDPLDRGQVGYTF. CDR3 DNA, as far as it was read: TGTGCCATCAGTGACCCTCTGGACAGGGGGCAGGTTGGC.

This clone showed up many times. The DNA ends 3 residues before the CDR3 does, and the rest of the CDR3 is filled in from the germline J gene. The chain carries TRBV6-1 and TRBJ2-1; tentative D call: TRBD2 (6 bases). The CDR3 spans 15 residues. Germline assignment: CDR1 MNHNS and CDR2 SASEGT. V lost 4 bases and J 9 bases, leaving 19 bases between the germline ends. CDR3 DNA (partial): TGTGCCAGCAGTGGGCGGGACTCTGGTGTACGTGAG. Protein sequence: CASSGRDSGVRE. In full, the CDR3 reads CASSGRDSGVREQFF.

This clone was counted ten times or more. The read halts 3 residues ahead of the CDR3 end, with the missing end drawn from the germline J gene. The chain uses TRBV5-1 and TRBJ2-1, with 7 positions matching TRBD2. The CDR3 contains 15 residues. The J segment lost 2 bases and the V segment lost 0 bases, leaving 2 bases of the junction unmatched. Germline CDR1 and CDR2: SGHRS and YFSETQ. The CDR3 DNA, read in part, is TGCGCCAGCAGCTTGGTTGCGGGAGCCTACAATGAG. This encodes CASSLVAGAYNE. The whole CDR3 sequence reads CASSLVAGAYNEQFF.

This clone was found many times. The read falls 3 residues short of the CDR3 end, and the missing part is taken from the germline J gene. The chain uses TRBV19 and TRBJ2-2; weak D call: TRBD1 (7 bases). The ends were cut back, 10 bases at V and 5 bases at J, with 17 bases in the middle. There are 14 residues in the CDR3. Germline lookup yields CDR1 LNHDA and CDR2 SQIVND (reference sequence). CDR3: CATLRDSGTGELFF. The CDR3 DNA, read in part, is TGTGCCACCCTACGGGACAGCGGGACCGGGGAG.

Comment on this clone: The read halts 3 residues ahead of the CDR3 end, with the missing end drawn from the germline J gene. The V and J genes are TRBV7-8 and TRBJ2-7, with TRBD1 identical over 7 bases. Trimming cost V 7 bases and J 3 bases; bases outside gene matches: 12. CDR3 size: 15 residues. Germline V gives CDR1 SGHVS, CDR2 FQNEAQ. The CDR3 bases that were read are TGTGCCAGCATCCAACGACCGGGACAGAGCTACGAG. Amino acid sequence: CASIQRPGQSYE. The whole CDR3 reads CASIQRPGQSYEQYF.

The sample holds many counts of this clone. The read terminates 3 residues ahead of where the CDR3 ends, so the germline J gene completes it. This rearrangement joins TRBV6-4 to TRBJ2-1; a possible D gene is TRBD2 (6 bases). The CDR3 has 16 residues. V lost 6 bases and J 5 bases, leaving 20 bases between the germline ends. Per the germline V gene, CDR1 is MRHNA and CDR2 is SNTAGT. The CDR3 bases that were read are TGTGCCAGCAGCCCCCCCCAGCGGGTGTTGAACAATGAG. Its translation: CASSPPQRVLNNE. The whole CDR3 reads CASSPPQRVLNNEQFF.

The DNA read from the CDR3 is TGCAGTGTCCGCGGGCCGGCTCCGGTTCACTACGAG. Encoded protein: CSVRGPAPVHYE. The entire CDR3 protein reads CSVRGPAPVHYEQYF. The chain recombines TRBV20-1 with TRBJ2-7; a possible D gene is TRBD2 (5 bases). The CDR3 is cut off 3 residues early in the read; its end comes from the germline J gene. Germline V gene lookup returns CDR1 DFQATT and CDR2 SNEGSKA (reference sequence). Trimming left V 7 bases short and J 3 bases short, with 22 bases between. The CDR3 covers 15 residues.

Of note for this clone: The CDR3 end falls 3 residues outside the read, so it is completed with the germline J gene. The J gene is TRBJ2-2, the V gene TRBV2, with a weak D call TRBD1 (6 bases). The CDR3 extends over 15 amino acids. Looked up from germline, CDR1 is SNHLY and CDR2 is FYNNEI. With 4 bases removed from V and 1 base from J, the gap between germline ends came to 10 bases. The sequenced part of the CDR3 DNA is TGTGCCAGCAGTGCCTGGACAGAGAACACCGGGGAG. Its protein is CASSAWTENTGE. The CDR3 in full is CASSAWTENTGELFF. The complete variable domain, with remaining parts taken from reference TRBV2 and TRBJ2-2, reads EPEVTQTPSHQVTQMGQEVILRCVPISNHLYFYWYRQILGQKVEFLVSFYNNEISEKSEIFDDQFSVERPDGSNFTLKIRSTKLEDSAMYFCASSAWTENTGELFFGEGSRLTVL.

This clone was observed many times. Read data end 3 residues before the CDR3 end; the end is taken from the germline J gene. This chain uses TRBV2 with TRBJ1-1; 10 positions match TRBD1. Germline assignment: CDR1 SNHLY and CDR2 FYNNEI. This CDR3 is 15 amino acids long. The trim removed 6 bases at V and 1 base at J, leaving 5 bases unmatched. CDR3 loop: CASRETGGANTEAFF. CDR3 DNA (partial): TGTGCCAGCAGGGAGACAGGGGGCGCGAACACTGAA. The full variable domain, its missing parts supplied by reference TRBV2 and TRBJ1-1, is EPEVTQTPSHQVTQMGQEVILRCVPISNHLYFYWYRQILGQKVEFLVSFYNNEISEKSEIFDDQFSVERPDGSNFTLKIRSTKLEDSAMYFCASRETGGANTEAFFGQGTRLTVV.

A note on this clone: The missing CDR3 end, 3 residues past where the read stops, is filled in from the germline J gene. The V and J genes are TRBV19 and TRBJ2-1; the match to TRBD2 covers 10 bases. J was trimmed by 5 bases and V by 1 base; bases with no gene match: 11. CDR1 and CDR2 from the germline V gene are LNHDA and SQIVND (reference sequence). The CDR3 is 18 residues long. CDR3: CASSIAPLASGSHNEQFF. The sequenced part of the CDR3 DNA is TGTGCCAGTAGTATAGCCCCCTTAGCTAGCGGGAGCCACAATGAG.

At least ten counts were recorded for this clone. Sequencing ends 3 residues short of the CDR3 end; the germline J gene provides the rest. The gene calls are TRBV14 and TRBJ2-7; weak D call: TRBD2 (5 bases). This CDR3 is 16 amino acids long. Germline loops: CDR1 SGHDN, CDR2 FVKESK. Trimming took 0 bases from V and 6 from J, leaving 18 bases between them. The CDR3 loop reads CASSQEFVDPRGEQYF. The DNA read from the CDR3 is TGTGCCAGCAGCCAAGAATTTGTGGACCCACGGGGCGAG.

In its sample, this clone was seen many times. CDR3 DNA (partial): TGTGCCAGCAGGGTTAGCAGAGACAATGAG. Translated, it gives CASRVSRDNE. The entire CDR3 reads CASRVSRDNEQFF. The rearrangement links TRBV2 to TRBJ2-1; D ambiguous. The CDR3 goes on 3 residues after the read ends, and that part is filled in from the germline J gene. The CDR3 length is 13 residues. V lost 6 bases to trimming and J lost 5 bases, with 11 bases between them. The V gene's germline CDR1 is SNHLY and CDR2 FYNNEI.

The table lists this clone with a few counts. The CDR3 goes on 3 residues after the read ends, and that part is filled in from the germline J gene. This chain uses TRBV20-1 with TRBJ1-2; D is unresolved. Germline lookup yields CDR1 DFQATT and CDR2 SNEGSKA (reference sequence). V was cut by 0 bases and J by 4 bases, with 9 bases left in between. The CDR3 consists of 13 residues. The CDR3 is CSARDPGSYGYTF. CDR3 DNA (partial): TGCAGTGCTAGAGATCCGGGGAGCTATGGC.

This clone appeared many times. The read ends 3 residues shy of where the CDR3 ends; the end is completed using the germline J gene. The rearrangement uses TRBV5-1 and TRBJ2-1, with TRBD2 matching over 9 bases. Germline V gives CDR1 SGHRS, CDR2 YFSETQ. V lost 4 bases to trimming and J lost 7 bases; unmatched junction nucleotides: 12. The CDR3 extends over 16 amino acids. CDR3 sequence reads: CASSQQTSGPVNEQFF. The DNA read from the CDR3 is TGCGCCAGCAGCCAACAGACTAGCGGCCCTGTAAATGAG.

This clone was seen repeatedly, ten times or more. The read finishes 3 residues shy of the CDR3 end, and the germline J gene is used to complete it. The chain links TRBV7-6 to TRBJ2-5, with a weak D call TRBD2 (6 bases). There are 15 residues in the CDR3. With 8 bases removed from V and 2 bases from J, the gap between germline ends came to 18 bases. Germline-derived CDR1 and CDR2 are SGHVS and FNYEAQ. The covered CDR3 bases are TGTGCCAGCCGGAGGGCGTCAATAGCGCAAGAGACC. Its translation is CASRRASIAQET. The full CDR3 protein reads CASRRASIAQETQYF.

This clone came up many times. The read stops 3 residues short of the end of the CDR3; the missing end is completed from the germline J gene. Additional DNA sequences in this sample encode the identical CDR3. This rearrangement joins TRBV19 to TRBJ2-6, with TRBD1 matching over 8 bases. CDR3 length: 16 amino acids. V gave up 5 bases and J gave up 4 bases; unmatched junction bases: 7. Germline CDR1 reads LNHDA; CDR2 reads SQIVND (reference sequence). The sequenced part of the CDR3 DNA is TGTGCCAGTAGTCGGCAGGGGGCTGGAGGGGCCAACGTC. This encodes CASSRQGAGGANV. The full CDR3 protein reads CASSRQGAGGANVLTF.

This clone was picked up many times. The CDR3 loop is CSARGTGGEKLFF. The sequenced part of the CDR3 DNA is TGCAGTGCTAGAGGGACAGGGGGCGAAAAA. This chain links TRBV20-1 with TRBJ1-4, with 11 positions matching TRBD1. The read ends 3 residues early relative to the CDR3; the germline J gene fills the gap. CDR3 length: 13 residues. Trimming removed 1 base from V and 8 bases from J; junction bases left unmatched: 0. Per germline, CDR1 DFQATT and CDR2 SNEGSKA (reference sequence).

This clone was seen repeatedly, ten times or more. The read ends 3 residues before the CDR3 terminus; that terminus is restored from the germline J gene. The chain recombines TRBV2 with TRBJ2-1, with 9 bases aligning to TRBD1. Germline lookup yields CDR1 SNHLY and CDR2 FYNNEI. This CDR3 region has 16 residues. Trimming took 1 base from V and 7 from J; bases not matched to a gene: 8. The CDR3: CASSEGGTGLGNEQFF. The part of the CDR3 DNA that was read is TGTGCCAGCAGTGAAGGGGGGACAGGGTTGGGTAATGAG.

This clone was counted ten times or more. The part of the CDR3 DNA that was read is TGTGCCAGCAGCCAAGAGGTAGGCGGGAATTCACCC. Protein product: CASSQEVGGNSP. The full CDR3 sequence reads CASSQEVGGNSPLHF. This chain uses TRBV4-2 with TRBJ1-6; D is unresolved. Sequencing ends 3 residues short of the CDR3 end; the germline J gene provides the rest. Trimming took off 0 bases at V and 7 bases at J, with 10 bases between the two ends. CDR3 length: 15 residues. Per the germline V gene, CDR1 is LGHNA and CDR2 is YNFKEQ.

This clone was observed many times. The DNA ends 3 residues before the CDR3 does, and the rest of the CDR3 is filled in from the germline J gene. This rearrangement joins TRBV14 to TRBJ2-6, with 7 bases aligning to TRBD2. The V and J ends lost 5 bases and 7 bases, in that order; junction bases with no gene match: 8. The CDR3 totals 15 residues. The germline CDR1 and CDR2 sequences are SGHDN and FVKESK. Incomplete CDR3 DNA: TGTGCCAGCAGCATGGGGGGAGGGGCCGCCAACGTC. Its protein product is CASSMGGGAANV. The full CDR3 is CASSMGGGAANVLTF.

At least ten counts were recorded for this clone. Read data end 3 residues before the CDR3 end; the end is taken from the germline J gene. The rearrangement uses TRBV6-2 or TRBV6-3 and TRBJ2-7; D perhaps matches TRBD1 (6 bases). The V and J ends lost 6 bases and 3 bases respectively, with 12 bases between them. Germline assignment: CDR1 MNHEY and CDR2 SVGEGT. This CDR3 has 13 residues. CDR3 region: CASRPGQSYEQYF. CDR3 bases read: TGTGCCAGCAGGCCCGGACAGAGCTACGAG.

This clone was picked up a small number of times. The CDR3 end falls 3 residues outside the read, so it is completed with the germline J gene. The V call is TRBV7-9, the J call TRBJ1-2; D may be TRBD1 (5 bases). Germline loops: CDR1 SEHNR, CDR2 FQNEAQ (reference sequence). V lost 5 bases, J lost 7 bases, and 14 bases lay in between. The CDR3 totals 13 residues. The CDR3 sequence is CASSPGAGRGYTF. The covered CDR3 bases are TGTGCCAGCAGCCCCGGGGCGGGGCGTGGC.

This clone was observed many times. Incomplete CDR3 DNA: TGTGCCAGTAGATTTCAAGGTAGCGGCAATGAG. Amino acids: CASRFQGSGNE. The entire CDR3 protein reads CASRFQGSGNEQFF. J is TRBJ2-1 and V is TRBV19; maybe TRBD2 (6 bases). The read ends 3 residues early relative to the CDR3; the germline J gene fills the gap. The V end was cut by 6 bases, the J end by 6 bases, with 15 bases between. The CDR3 runs 14 residues. Germline V gene data show CDR1 as LNHDA and CDR2 as SQIVND (reference sequence).

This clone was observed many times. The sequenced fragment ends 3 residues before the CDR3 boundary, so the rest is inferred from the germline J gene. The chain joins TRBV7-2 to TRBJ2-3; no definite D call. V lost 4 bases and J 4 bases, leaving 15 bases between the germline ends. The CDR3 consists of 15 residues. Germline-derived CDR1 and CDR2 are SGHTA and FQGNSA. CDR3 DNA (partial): TGTGCCAGCAGCTCCCCCCGAAGTTGGCCAGATACG. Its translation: CASSSPRSWPDT. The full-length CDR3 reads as CASSSPRSWPDTQYF.

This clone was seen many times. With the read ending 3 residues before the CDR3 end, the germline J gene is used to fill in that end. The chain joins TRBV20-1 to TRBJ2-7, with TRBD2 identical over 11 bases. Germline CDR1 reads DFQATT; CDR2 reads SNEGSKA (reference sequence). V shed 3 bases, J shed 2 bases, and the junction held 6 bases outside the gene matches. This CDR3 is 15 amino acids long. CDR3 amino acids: CSARGSGRGPYEQYF. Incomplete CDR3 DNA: TGCAGTGCTAGGGGTAGCGGGAGGGGCCCCTACGAG.